The 20 T cell receptor beta chains reported below all come from one sample, sequenced in a study of regulatory T cells in long-lasting Graves disease. Time point in this sample: newly diagnosed GD, antithyroid drugs for less than 3 months. RNA from PBMCs was the source of the TCR library. Library construction for TCR beta used iRepertoire HTBI primers and Arm-PCR of CDR3 regions. Via MiXCR, TCRdb re-called the multiplex PCR reads, giving one row per CDR3 protein. Seen here are about 320,000 distinct CDR3 sequences, over 15% observed once, and the top ten hold about two fifths. The sequencing here drew on peripheral blood mononuclear cells (PBMCs), taken at new diagnosis, from a patient treated with antithyroid drugs. Receptors were obtained from a female donor with Graves disease.

This chain connects TRBV9 to TRBJ2-2; maybe TRBD2 (5 bases). Per germline, CDR1 SGDLS and CDR2 YYNGEE. Trimming stripped 0 bases from V and 3 bases from J, with 9 bases between. The CDR3 has 15 residues. The CDR3 reads CASSVAGSDTGELFF. Here the CDR3 DNA reads TGTGCCAGCAGCGTAGCGGGATCTGACACCGGGGAGCTGTTTTTT. The whole variable domain, filled in from reference TRBV9 and TRBJ2-2, reads DSGVTQTPKHLITATGQRVTLRCSPRSGDLSVYWYQQSLDQGLQFLIQYYNGEERAKGNILERFSAQQFPDLHSELNLSSLELGDSALYFCASSVAGSDTGELFFGEGSRLTVL.

This clonotype was seen at least ten times. The rearrangement links TRBV20-1 to TRBJ2-7; D not certain. The V gene lost 0 bases and the J gene lost 5 bases, with 11 bases spanning the gap. Germline V gene data show CDR1 as DFQATT and CDR2 as SNEGSKA (reference sequence). This CDR3 region has 13 residues. The CDR3 region is CSARDYGRDEQYF. DNA for the CDR3: TGCAGTGCTAGAGATTATGGACGCGACGAGCAGTACTTC.

Points on this clonotype: A read error may be the cause here, since a much bigger clone is one base away. V is TRBV3-1 and J is TRBJ1-2, with a weak D call TRBD1 (6 bases). CDR1 LGHDT and CDR2 YNNKEL come from the germline V gene (reference sequence). CDR3 length: 14 amino acids. V lost 8 bases to trimming and J lost 3 bases, with 16 bases between them. CDR3 nucleotides: TGTGCCAGCCGCCGGGGGGCTTCGGACTATGGCTACACCTTC. It specifies CASRRGASDYGYTF.

This clonotype was recorded at least ten times. The chain employs TRBV12-3 or TRBV12-4 and TRBJ2-3; 9 positions match TRBD2. The CDR3 is made up of 16 amino acids. V gave up 2 bases and J gave up 5 bases; unmatched junction bases: 8. CDR3 DNA sequence: TGTGCCAGCAGTTTAAGTCTAGCGGGATCCATAGATACGCAGTATTTT. Its translation: CASSLSLAGSIDTQYF.

This clonotype appeared many times. The chain uses TRBV13 and TRBJ1-6, with TRBD1 identical over 8 bases. Germline V gene lookup returns CDR1 PRHDT and CDR2 FYEKMQ (reference sequence). This CDR3 is built from 15 residues. After removal of 3 bases from V and 9 bases from J, the junction contained 7 bases not matched to a gene. CDR3 in amino acids: CASSLQGADLSPLHF. The DNA of the CDR3 is TGTGCCAGCAGCTTGCAGGGGGCGGACCTTTCACCCCTCCACTTT.

To note about this clonotype: Germline and junction disagree at one end, which may indicate a read error. V gene TRBV7-2 combines with J gene TRBJ1-4; D is perhaps TRBD1 (5 bases). The germline V gene has CDR1 SGHTA and CDR2 FQGNSA. CDR3 length: 16 amino acids. The chain's CDR3 is CASSHSLGRENEKLFF. CDR3 DNA: TGCGCCAGCAGCCACTCCCTAGGCAGGGAAAATGAAAAACTGTTTTTT.

This clonotype turned up a few times. The chain is built from TRBV6-5 and TRBJ1-2; 10 bases fit TRBD1. Trimming cost V 0 bases and J 6 bases; bases outside gene matches: 7. The CDR3 contains 16 residues. Germline V gene lookup returns CDR1 MNHEY and CDR2 SVGAGI. The CDR3 DNA reads TGTGCCAGCAGTTACTCACCGGGGACAGGGGTTCATGGCTACACCTTC. This translates into CASSYSPGTGVHGYTF.

In this sample, this clonotype turned up many times. The chain links TRBV16 to TRBJ1-6; D unclear. With 2 bases removed from V and 7 bases from J, the gap between germline ends came to 12 bases. This CDR3 region has 15 residues. The germline gives CDR1 KGHSY, CDR2 FQNENV. CDR3 bases: TGTGCCAGCAGCCAAGGAAACAGCCACAATTCACCCCTCCACTTT. This translates into CASSQGNSHNSPLHF.

This clonotype occurred many times. V gene TRBV2 combines with J gene TRBJ2-7; TRBD2 aligns across 12 bases. In germline, CDR1 is SNHLY, CDR2 FYNNEI. There are 13 residues in the CDR3. J lost 7 bases, V lost 8 bases, and 6 bases had no gene match. CDR3 bases: TGTGCCAGCCGACTAGCGGGAGAAGGGGAGCAGTACTTC. It codes for CASRLAGEGEQYF.

This clonotype was seen just once. The chain combines TRBV2 with TRBJ1-3, with a possible D match to TRBD1 (5 bases). Germline CDR1 and CDR2: SNHLY and FYNNEI. The CDR3 loop spans 15 amino acids. V was pared by 6 bases and J by 1 base, with 13 bases between. CDR3 nucleotides: TGTGCCAGCAGGGGAGAGACAGCTTCTGGAAACACCATATATTTT. Translated: CASRGETASGNTIYF. The complete variable domain, with remaining parts taken from reference TRBV2 and TRBJ1-3, reads EPEVTQTPSHQVTQMGQEVILRCVPISNHLYFYWYRQILGQKVEFLVSFYNNEISEKSEIFDDQFSVERPDGSNFTLKIRSTKLEDSAMYFCASRGETASGNTIYFGEGSWLTVV.

The V and J genes are TRBV2 and TRBJ2-3; 9 nucleotides align to TRBD1. Germline loops: CDR1 SNHLY, CDR2 FYNNEI. There are 15 residues in the CDR3. Unmatched junction bases numbered 9, after V lost 6 bases and J lost 5 bases. Written as DNA, the CDR3 is TGTGCCAGCAGAGAGGGACAGGGCCGGGGAGATACGCAGTATTTT. It specifies CASREGQGRGDTQYF.

This clonotype appeared a few times. V and J are TRBV20-1 and TRBJ2-7; 8 bases are shared with TRBD2. V was pared by 5 bases and J by 5 bases, with 8 bases of the junction left unmatched. CDR1 DFQATT and CDR2 SNEGSKA come from the germline V gene (reference sequence). The CDR3 is made up of 13 amino acids. CDR3 DNA sequence: TGCAGTGCTGCCGGGACTAGAGTAGACGAGCAGTACTTC. It is translated as CSAAGTRVDEQYF.

A few counts support this clonotype. Its ends do not fully match the called genes, so a read error is possible. This sequence joins TRBV11-3 and TRBJ2-7, with a possible D match to TRBD2 (6 bases). The germline gives CDR1 SGHNT, CDR2 YENEEA. This CDR3 has 12 amino acids. CDR3 bases: TGCGCCAGCAGCTCAGGGACTTACGAGCAGTACTTC. Its translation: CASSSGTYEQYF.

This clonotype was seen many times. The genes are TRBV25-1 and TRBJ2-1, with 7 bases identical to TRBD1. Trimming at V came to 7 bases and at J to 2 bases, leaving 17 bases not matched to a gene. Looked up from germline, CDR1 is MGHDK and CDR2 is SYGVNS. The CDR3 runs to 18 residues. The CDR3 region is CASNYTDTGAETYNEQFF. DNA for the CDR3: TGTGCCAGCAACTACACTGATACAGGGGCCGAGACCTACAATGAGCAGTTCTTC.

The sample holds many counts of this clonotype. This chain uses TRBV18 with TRBJ2-5; TRBD1 matches 7 bases. The V gene's germline CDR1 is KGHSH and CDR2 LQKENI. This CDR3 contains 13 residues. V lost 8 bases, J lost 2 bases, and 5 bases stayed unmatched. CDR3 bases: TGTGCCAGCAGCCGGGGACAGCAAGAGACCCAGTACTTC. Amino acid sequence: CASSRGQQETQYF.

The table lists this clonotype with many counts. The rearrangement uses TRBV30 and TRBJ1-1, with no clear D. V was shortened by 0 bases and J by 6 bases, with 8 bases between the two germline ends. Per the germline V gene, CDR1 is GTSNPN and CDR2 is SVGIG (reference sequence). CDR3 length: 12 amino acids. This CDR3 is CAWSVHNAEAFF. In DNA, the CDR3 is TGTGCCTGGAGTGTACACAACGCTGAAGCTTTCTTT.

The table lists this clonotype with many counts. The chain is built from TRBV6-5 and TRBJ1-1, with 10 bases identical to TRBD1. The CDR3 loop spans 15 amino acids. Losses at the gene ends were 4 bases for V and 5 bases for J; bases not matched to a gene: 7. Germline V gene data show CDR1 as MNHEY and CDR2 as SVGAGI. In nucleotides, the CDR3 is TGTGCCAGCAGTTTTGAGACAGGGGGCAGTACTGAAGCTTTCTTT. Protein: CASSFETGGSTEAFF.

This clonotype was seen many times. V and J are TRBV30 and TRBJ2-7, with D hard to call. The CDR3 covers 12 residues. Germline CDR1 is GTSNPN and CDR2 is SVGIG (reference sequence). Trimming stripped 3 bases from V and 2 bases from J, with 8 bases between. DNA of the CDR3: TGTGCCTGGAGCAATGGCGCCTACGAGCAGTACTTC. Translating gives CAWSNGAYEQYF.

V gene TRBV3-1 combines with J gene TRBJ1-4, with 7 bases aligning to TRBD1. In germline, CDR1 is LGHDT, CDR2 YNNKEL (reference sequence). Germline trimming cut 4 bases from V and 7 bases from J; bases unmatched to any gene: 9. The CDR3 covers 15 residues. The CDR3 protein is CASSLFRQGSEKLFF. CDR3 DNA: TGTGCCAGCAGCCTCTTTAGACAGGGTAGTGAAAAACTGTTTTTT.

The chain combines TRBV30 with TRBJ2-7; D ambiguous. The CDR3 is made up of 12 amino acids. Germline V CDR1 and CDR2: GTSNPN, SVGIG (reference sequence). Trimming took 2 bases from V and 2 from J, leaving 7 bases between them. As DNA, the CDR3 is TGTGCCTGGAGTCCAGGACCCTACGAGCAGTACTTC. It specifies CAWSPGPYEQYF.